This record concerns one T cell receptor (beta chain) sequence. The data belong to a study of blood T cell repertoires in COVID-19. Study as a whole: From T cells, B-cell-depleted T cells, or PBMCs came the material, which was cDNA or gDNA.

Looked up from germline, CDR1 is MNHEY and CDR2 is SMNVEV (reference sequence). This CDR3 has 16 residues. Trimming removed 3 bases from V and 3 bases from J, with 17 bases in between. Recruitment covered some 25 US areas and drew participants whose ages spanned roughly 18 to 100 years. Self-reported history from a screening survey and questionnaire set each donor's cohort. Here immunoSEQ multiplex PCR was the method, and the copy in TCRdb shows in-frame clones only, minus some. The sample lists approximately 200,000 clones, 82% seen once, with approximately 12% in the top ten. The sequence was obtained from a man between 35 and 55 years old who had recovered from COVID-19. The V and J genes are TRBV27 and TRBJ1-1; D not certain. Sample: PBMCs or T cells enriched from blood (not recorded which). Here the CDR3 DNA reads TGTGCCAGCAGTTTGGGCCCCAATTACGGGGACACTGAAGCTTTCTTT. Protein product: CASSLGPNYGDTEAFF.